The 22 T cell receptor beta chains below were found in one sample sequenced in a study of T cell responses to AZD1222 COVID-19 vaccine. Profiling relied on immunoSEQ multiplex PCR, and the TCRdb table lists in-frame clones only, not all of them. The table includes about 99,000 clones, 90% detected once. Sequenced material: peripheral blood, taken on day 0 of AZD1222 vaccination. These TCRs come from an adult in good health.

The CDR3, as DNA: TGTGCCAGCAGCATAGCGGGGGGCCACCAAGAGACCCAGTACTTC. It is translated as CASSIAGGHQETQYF. The chain is built from TRBV11-2 and TRBJ2-5; 10 bases are shared with TRBD2. This CDR3 has 15 amino acids. Unmatched junction bases numbered 3, after V lost 5 bases and J lost 0 bases. The germline V gene has CDR1 SGHAT and CDR2 FQNNGV.

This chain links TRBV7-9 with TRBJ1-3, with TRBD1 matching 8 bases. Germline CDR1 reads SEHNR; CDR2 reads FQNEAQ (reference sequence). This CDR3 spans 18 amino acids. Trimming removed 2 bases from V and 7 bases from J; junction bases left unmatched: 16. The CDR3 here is CASSLSRRYRGERNTIYF. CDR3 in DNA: TGTGCCAGCAGCTTAAGCCGGCGCTACAGGGGGGAACGGAACACCATATATTTT.

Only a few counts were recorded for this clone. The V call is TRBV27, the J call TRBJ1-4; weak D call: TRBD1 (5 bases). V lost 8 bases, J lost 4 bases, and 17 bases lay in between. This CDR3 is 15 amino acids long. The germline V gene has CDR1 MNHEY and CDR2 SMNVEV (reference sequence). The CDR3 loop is CASGGQRTFNEKLFF. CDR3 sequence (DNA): TGTGCCAGCGGGGGTCAGAGGACCTTTAATGAAAAACTGTTTTTT.

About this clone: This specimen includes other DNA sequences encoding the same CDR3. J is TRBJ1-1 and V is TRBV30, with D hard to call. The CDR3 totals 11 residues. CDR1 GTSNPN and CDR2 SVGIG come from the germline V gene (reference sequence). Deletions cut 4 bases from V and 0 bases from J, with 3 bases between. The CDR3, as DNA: TGTGCCTGGAATTTGAACACTGAAGCTTTCTTT. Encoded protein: CAWNLNTEAFF. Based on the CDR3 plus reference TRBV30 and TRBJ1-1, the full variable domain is SQTIHQWPATLVQPVGSPLSLECTVEGTSNPNLYWYRQAAGRGLQLLFYSVGIGQISSEVPQNLSASRPQDRQFILSSKKLLLSDSGFYLCAWNLNTEAFFGQGTRLTVV.

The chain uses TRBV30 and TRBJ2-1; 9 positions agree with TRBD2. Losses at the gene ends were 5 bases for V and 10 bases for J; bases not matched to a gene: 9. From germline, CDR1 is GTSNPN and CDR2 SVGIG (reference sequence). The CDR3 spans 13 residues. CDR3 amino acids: CAWDAAGGREQFF. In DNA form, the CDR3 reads TGTGCCTGGGATGCTGCGGGGGGGAGGGAGCAGTTCTTC.

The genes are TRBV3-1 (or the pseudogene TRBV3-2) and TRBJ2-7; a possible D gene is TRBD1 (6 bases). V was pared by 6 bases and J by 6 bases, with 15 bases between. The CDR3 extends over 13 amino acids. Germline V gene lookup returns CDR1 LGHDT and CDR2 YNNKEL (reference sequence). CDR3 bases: TGTGCCAGCAGTCCTCAGGGGTTCGCCGAGCAGTACTTC. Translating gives CASSPQGFAEQYF.

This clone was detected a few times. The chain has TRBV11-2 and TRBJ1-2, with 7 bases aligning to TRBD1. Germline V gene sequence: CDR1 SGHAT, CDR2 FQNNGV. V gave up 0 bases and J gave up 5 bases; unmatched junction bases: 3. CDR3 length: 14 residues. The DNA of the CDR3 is TGTGCCAGCAGCTTAGAAGGGGGCGGGTATGGCTACACCTTC. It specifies CASSLEGGGYGYTF.

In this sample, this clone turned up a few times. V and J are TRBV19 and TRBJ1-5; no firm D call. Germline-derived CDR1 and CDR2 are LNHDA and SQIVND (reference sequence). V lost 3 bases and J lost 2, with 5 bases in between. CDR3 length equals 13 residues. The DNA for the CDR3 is TGTGCCAGTAGTATGACGGGCAATCAGCCCCAGCATTTT. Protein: CASSMTGNQPQHF.

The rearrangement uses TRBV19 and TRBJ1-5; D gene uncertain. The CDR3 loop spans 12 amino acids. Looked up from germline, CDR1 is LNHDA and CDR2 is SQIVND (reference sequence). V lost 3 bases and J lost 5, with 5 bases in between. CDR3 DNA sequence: TGTGCCAGTAGTATTGGGGATCAGCCCCAGCATTTT. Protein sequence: CASSIGDQPQHF. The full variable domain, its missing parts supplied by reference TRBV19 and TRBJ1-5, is DGGITQSPKYLFRKEGQNVTLSCEQNLNHDAMYWYRQDPGQGLRLIYYSQIVNDFQKGDIAEGYSVSREKKESFPLTVTSAQKNPTAFYLCASSIGDQPQHFGDGTRLSIL.

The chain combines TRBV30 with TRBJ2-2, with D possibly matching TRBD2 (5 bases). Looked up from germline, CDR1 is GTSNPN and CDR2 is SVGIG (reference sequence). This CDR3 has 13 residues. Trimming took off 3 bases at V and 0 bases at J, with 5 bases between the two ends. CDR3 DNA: TGTGCCTGGAGGAGGGCGAACACCGGGGAGCTGTTTTTT. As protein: CAWRRANTGELFF.

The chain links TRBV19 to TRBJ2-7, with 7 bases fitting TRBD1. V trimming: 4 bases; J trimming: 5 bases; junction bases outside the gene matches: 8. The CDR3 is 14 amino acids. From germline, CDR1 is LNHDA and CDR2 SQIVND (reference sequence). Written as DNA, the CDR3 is TGTGCCAGTAGTAGATTGGACAGGACGAACGAGCAGTACTTC. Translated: CASSRLDRTNEQYF.

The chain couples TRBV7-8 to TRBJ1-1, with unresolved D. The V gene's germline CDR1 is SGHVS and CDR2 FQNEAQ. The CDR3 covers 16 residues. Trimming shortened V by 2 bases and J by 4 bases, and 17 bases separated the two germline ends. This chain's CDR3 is CASSLSTQGRGTEAFF. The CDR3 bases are TGTGCCAGCAGCTTATCGACCCAAGGGCGTGGCACTGAAGCTTTCTTT.

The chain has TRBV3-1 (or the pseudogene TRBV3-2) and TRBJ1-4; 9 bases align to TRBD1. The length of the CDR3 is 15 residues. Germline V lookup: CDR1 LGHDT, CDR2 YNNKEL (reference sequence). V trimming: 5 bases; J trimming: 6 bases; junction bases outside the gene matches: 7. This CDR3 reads CASSKGTGSHEKLFF. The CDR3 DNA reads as TGTGCCAGCAGCAAAGGGACAGGGTCCCATGAAAAACTGTTTTTT.

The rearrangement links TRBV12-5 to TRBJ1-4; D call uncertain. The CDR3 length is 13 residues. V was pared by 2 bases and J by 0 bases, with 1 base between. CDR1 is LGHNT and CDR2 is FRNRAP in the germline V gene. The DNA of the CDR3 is TGTGCTAGTGGTTTGTCAACTAATGAAAAACTGTTTTTT. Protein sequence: CASGLSTNEKLFF.

In DNA, the CDR3 is TGTGCCAGCAGCTTAGGCGGTCCGAACACCGGGGAGCTGTTTTTT. It yields the protein CASSLGGPNTGELFF. The rearrangement uses TRBV7-9 and TRBJ2-2, with D hard to call. The V gene lost 1 base and the J gene lost 0 bases, with 6 bases spanning the gap. This CDR3 comprises 15 residues. In germline, CDR1 is SEHNR, CDR2 FQNEAQ (reference sequence).

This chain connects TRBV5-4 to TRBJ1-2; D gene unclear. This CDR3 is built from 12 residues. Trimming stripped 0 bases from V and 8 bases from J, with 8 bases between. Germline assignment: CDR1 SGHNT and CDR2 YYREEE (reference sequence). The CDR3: CASSLGPRGYTF. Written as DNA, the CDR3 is TGTGCCAGCAGCTTGGGGCCCCGGGGCTACACCTTC.

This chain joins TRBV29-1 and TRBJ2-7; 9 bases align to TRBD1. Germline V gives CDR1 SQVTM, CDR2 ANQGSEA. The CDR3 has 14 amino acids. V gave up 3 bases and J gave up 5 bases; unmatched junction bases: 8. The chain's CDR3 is CSVEAGTGFNEQYF. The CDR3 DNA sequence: TGCAGCGTTGAGGCTGGGACAGGGTTTAACGAGCAGTACTTC.

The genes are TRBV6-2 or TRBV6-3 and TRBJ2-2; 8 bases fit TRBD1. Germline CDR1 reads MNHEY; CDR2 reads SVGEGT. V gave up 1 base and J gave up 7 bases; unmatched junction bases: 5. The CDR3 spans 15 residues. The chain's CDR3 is CASSYYGQGSGELFF. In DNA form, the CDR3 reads TGTGCCAGCAGTTACTACGGACAGGGAAGCGGGGAGCTGTTTTTT.

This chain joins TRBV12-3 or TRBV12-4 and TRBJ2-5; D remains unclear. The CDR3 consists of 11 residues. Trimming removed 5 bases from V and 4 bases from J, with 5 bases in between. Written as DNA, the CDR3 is TGTGCCAGCAGTCGTTTAGAGACCCAGTACTTC. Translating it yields CASSRLETQYF.

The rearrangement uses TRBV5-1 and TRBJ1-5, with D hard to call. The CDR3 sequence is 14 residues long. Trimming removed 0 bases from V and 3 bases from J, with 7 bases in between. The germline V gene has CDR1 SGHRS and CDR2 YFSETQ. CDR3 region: CASSLGPANQPQHF. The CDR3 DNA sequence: TGCGCCAGCAGCTTGGGACCCGCCAATCAGCCCCAGCATTTT. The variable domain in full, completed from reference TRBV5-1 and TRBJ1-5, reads KAGVTQTPRYLIKTRGQQVTLSCSPISGHRSVSWYQQTPGQGLQFLFEYFSETQRNKGNFPGRFSGRQFSNSRSEMNVSTLELGDSALYLCASSLGPANQPQHFGDGTRLSIL.

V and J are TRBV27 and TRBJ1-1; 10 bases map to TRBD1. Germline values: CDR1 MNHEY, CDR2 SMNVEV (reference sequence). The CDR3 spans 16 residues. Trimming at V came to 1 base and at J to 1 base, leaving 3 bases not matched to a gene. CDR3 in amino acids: CASSLLGTGENTEAFF. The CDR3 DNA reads TGTGCCAGCAGTTTATTGGGGACAGGGGAGAACACTGAAGCTTTCTTT.

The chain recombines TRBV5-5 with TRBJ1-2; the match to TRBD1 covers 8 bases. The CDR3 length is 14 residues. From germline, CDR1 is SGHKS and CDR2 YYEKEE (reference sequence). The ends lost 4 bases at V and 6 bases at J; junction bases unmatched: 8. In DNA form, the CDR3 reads TGTGCCAGCAGCCGGACAGGGTACGTCGATGGCTACACCTTC. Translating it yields CASSRTGYVDGYTF.